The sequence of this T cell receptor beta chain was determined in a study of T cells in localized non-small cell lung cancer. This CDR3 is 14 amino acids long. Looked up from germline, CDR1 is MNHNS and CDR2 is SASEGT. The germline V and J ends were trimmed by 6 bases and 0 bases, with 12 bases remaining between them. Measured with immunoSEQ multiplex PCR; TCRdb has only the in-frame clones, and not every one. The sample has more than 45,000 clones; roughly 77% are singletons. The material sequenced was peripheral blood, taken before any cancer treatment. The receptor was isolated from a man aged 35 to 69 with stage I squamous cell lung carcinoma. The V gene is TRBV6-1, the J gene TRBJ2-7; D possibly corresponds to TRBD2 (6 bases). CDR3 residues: CASRGGGISYEQYF. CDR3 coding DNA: TGTGCCAGCAGGGGGGGTGGCATCTCCTACGAGCAGTACTTC.